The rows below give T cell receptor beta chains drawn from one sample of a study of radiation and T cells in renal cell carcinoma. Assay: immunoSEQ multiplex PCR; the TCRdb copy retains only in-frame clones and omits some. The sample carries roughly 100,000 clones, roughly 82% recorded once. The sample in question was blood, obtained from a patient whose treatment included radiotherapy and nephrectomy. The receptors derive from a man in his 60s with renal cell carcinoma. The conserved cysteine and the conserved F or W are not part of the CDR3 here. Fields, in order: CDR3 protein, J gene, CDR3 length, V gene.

CDR3aa: ASSLAGNNEQF
j_gene: TRBJ2-1
len: 11
v_gene: TRBV5-4

CDR3aa: ASSSPTGGAETQY
j_gene: TRBJ2-5
len: 13
v_gene: TRBV11-2

CDR3aa: ASSENRWSGYT
j_gene: TRBJ1-2
len: 11
v_gene: TRBV6-1

CDR3aa: ASSTSSGSTREQY
j_gene: TRBJ2-7
len: 13
v_gene: TRBV7-2

CDR3aa: ASILAGQRRNQPQH
j_gene: TRBJ1-5
len: 14
v_gene: TRBV27

CDR3aa: ASSLRDQASPLH
j_gene: TRBJ1-6
len: 12
v_gene: TRBV7-9

CDR3aa: SVRGQPQRGYT
j_gene: TRBJ1-2
len: 11
v_gene: TRBV29-1

CDR3aa: ASSRTSGGYNEQF
j_gene: TRBJ2-1
len: 13
v_gene: TRBV10-1

CDR3aa: ASSFGLRGGNTGELF
j_gene: TRBJ2-2
len: 15
v_gene: TRBV27

CDR3aa: ASSRFARGDQPQH
j_gene: TRBJ1-5
len: 13
v_gene: TRBV7-9

CDR3aa: ASRQGQEKLF
j_gene: TRBJ1-4
len: 10
v_gene: TRBV6-5

CDR3aa: ASSLDSGGLNEQF
j_gene: TRBJ2-1
len: 13
v_gene: TRBV5-6

CDR3aa: ASGGWQPQH
j_gene: TRBJ1-5
len: 9
v_gene: TRBV6-1

CDR3aa: AITPDSSLYGYT
j_gene: TRBJ1-2
len: 12
v_gene: TRBV10-3

CDR3aa: AISESRESNQPQH
j_gene: TRBJ1-5
len: 13
v_gene: TRBV10-3

CDR3aa: ASSPPGTSGIGRLF
j_gene: TRBJ2-2
len: 14
v_gene: TRBV27

CDR3aa: ASSEIGNYGYT
j_gene: TRBJ1-2
len: 11
v_gene: TRBV2

CDR3aa: ASSPRGGAATNEKLF
j_gene: TRBJ1-4
len: 15
v_gene: TRBV5-1

CDR3aa: ASSSLYEQY
j_gene: TRBJ2-7
len: 9
v_gene: TRBV25-1

CDR3aa: ASSLAGTGVQETQY
j_gene: TRBJ2-5
len: 14
v_gene: TRBV5-1

CDR3aa: ASGSGQFDTDTQY
j_gene: TRBJ2-3
len: 13
v_gene: TRBV5-1

CDR3aa: ASSPTGVQPQH
j_gene: TRBJ1-5
len: 11
v_gene: TRBV28

CDR3aa: ATSIPSREVENIQY
j_gene: TRBJ2-4
len: 14
v_gene: TRBV15

CDR3aa: ASSRNPSGLAGYNEQF
j_gene: TRBJ2-1
len: 16
v_gene: TRBV19

CDR3aa: ASGLNTGELF
j_gene: TRBJ2-2
len: 10
v_gene: TRBV28

CDR3aa: ASSLSAAATQY
j_gene: TRBJ2-3
len: 11
v_gene: TRBV5-1

CDR3aa: ASSLAGGGFTGELF
j_gene: TRBJ2-2
len: 14
v_gene: TRBV11-3

CDR3aa: ASSLGGGENYGYT
j_gene: TRBJ1-2
len: 13
v_gene: TRBV28

CDR3aa: ASSSLDSNYEQY
j_gene: TRBJ2-7
len: 12
v_gene: TRBV7-9

CDR3aa: ASSYSPNQPQH
j_gene: TRBJ1-5
len: 11
v_gene: TRBV6-5

CDR3aa: ASSPPGTDTQY
j_gene: TRBJ2-3
len: 11
v_gene: TRBV7-2

CDR3aa: ASRIGNIQY
j_gene: TRBJ2-4
len: 9
v_gene: TRBV19